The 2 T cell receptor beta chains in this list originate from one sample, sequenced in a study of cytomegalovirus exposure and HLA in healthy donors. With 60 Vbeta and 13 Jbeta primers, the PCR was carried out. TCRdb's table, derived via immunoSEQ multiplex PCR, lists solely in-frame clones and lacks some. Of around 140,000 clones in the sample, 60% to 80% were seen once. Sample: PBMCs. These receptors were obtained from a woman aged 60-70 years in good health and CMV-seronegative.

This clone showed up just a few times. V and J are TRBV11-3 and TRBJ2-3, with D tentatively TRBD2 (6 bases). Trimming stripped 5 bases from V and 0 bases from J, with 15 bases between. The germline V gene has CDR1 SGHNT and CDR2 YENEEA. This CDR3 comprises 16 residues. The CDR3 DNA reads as TGTGCCAGCAGCCGGGCGGGGAGCCTGAGCACAGATACGCAGTATTTT. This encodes CASSRAGSLSTDTQYF. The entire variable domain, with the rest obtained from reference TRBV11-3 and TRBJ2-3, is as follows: EAGVVQSPRYKIIEKKQPVAFWCNPISGHNTLYWYLQNLGQGPELLIRYENEEAVDDSQLPKDRFSAERLKGVDSTLKIQPAELGDSAVYLCASSRAGSLSTDTQYFGPGTRLTVL.

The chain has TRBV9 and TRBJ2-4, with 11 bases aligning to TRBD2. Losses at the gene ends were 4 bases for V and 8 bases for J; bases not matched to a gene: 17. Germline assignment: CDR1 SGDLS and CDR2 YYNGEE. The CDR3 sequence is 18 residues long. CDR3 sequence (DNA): TGTGCCAGCAGCCCCCGTGGGACTAGCGGAACCTGGGCGGACATTCAGTACTTC. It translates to CASSPRGTSGTWADIQYF.